This TCR beta chain was documented in a study of CXCR3-negative and CXCR3-positive naive CD8 T cells. UMI-labeled TRB cDNA libraries were prepared by 5' RACE. TCRdb reprocessed the 5' RACE reads and reports one entry per CDR3 protein, with no DNA. The sample includes some 50,000 distinct CDR3 sequences. The CDR3 covers 15 residues. Germline V gives CDR1 SGHTA, CDR2 FQGTGA. The J gene is TRBJ2-1, the V gene TRBV7-3; as DNA is missing, the TRBD1 call by TCRdb cannot be tested. The TCR originated in a human donor in good health. Some clones in this sample may be carry-over from other donors' samples. Source material: naive CXCR3- CD8+ T cells from blood. Subset given: CD45RO-CCR7+CD27+CD95- naive CD8+ T cells lacking CXCR3 (TNR3-). The CDR3: CASSLVRGAGNEQFF.